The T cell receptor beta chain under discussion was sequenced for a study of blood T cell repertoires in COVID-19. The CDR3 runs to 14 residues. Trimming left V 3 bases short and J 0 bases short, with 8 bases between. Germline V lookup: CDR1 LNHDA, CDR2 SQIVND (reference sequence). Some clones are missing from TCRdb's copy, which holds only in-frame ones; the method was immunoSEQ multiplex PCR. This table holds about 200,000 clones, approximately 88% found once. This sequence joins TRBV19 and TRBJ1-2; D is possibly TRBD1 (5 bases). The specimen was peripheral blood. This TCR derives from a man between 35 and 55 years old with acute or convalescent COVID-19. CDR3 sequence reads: CASSMIRANYGYTF. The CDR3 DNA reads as TGTGCCAGTAGTATGATCAGGGCTAACTATGGCTACACCTTC.